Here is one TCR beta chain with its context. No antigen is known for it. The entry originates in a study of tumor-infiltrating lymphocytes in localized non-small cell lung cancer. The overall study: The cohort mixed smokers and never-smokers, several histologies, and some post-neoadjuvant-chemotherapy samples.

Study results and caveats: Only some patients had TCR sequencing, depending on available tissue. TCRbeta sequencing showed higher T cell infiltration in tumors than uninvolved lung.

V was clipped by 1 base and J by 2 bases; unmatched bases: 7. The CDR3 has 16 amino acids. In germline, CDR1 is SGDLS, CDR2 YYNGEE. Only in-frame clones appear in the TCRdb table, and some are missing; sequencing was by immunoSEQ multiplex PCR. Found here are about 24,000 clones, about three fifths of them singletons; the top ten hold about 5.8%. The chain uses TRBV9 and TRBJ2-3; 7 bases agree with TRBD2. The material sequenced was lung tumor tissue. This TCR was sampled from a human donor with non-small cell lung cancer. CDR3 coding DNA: TGTGCCAGCAGCGTAAGAAGCGGGATCTCCACAGATACGCAGTATTTT. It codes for CASSVRSGISTDTQYF.